This passage covers 17 T cell receptor beta chains from one sample sequenced in a study of T cells in Graves' hyperthyroidism and ophthalmopathy (dated by TCRdb to between 2017 and 2020). The library was prepared using multiplex PCR. Sequenced on an Illumina HiSeq 2000. TCR beta CDR3 regions were amplified from RNA transcripts. The TCR CDR3 was subjected to a first round of RT-PCR using the HTBI primer set and the Qiagen OneStep RT-PCR kit. The public reads were reanalyzed by TCRdb: fastp trimming at Q25, MiXCR alignment, in-frame beta chains only. Entries that share a CDR3 protein sequence are merged under the most common genes and DNA. This sample is represented by hundreds of thousands of distinct CDR3 sequences; roughly 14% of them were singletons. Around 4.5% of the sample rests with the top ten. Sequenced sample: blood. Receptors originate from a woman aged 40 to 55 with Graves' ophthalmopathy.

The V call is TRBV5-1, the J call TRBJ1-1; 10 positions agree with TRBD1. The germline gives CDR1 SGHRS, CDR2 YFSETQ. The CDR3 runs to 16 residues. V dropped 6 bases and J dropped 1; count of bases not matched to a gene: 9. The chain's CDR3 is CASKHQRQGANTEAFF. In DNA, the CDR3 is TGCGCCAGCAAACACCAAAGACAGGGGGCGAACACTGAAGCTTTCTTT. Combining the CDR3 with reference TRBV5-1 and TRBJ1-1 gives the whole variable domain KAGVTQTPRYLIKTRGQQVTLSCSPISGHRSVSWYQQTPGQGLQFLFEYFSETQRNKGNFPGRFSGRQFSNSRSEMNVSTLELGDSALYLCASKHQRQGANTEAFFGQGTRLTVV.

The J gene is TRBJ2-3, the V gene TRBV27; 12 nucleotides align to TRBD2. V shed 8 bases, J shed 2 bases, and the junction held 2 bases outside the gene matches. Germline assignment: CDR1 MNHEY and CDR2 SMNVEV (reference sequence). This CDR3 region has 14 residues. Written as DNA, the CDR3 is TGTGCCAGCGGACTAGCGGGATACACAGATACGCAGTATTTT. Amino acids: CASGLAGYTDTQYF.

At least ten counts were recorded for this clonotype. The CDR3 DNA reads TGTGCCAGCAGTCGGCCGGGGCAGAGCAAAGCTAGCACAGATACGCAGTATTTT. This codes for CASSRPGQSKASTDTQYF. J is TRBJ2-3 and V is TRBV6-2 or TRBV6-3; D is possibly TRBD1 or TRBD2 (5 bases each). V was shortened by 5 bases and J by 0 bases, with 21 bases between the two germline ends. CDR3 size: 18 residues. The germline CDR1 and CDR2 sequences are MNHEY and SVGEGT.

This clonotype has ten or more counts. V usage is TRBV12-3 or TRBV12-4 and J usage is TRBJ2-2; no definite D call. The V gene lost 2 bases and the J gene lost 2 bases, with 6 bases spanning the gap. This CDR3 is built from 14 residues. CDR3 sequence: CASSLSENTGELFF. CDR3 nucleotides: TGTGCCAGCAGTTTATCTGAAAACACCGGGGAGCTGTTTTTT.

V usage is TRBV6-1 and J usage is TRBJ2-5; D is unclear. CDR3 length equals 15 residues. The germline gives CDR1 MNHNS, CDR2 SASEGT. V was pared by 10 bases and J by 1 base, with 19 bases between. The CDR3 here is CATTRGNSPQETQYF. The CDR3 nucleotides are TGTGCCACCACACGTGGAAACAGTCCCCAAGAGACCCAGTACTTC.

This clonotype was recorded at least ten times. The chain employs TRBV2 and TRBJ2-2; possibly TRBD1 or TRBD2 for D (5 bases each). Trimming stripped 4 bases from V and 2 bases from J, with 26 bases between. This CDR3 spans 20 amino acids. Germline V lookup: CDR1 SNHLY, CDR2 FYNNEI. CDR3 nucleotide sequence: TGTGCCAGCAGTGTCCGGGACGGTCTGTATCTGGCGCCTAACACCGGGGAGCTGTTTTTT. Translated: CASSVRDGLYLAPNTGELFF.

This clonotype was counted ten times or more. The chain has TRBV15 and TRBJ2-7; TRBD2 agrees at 7 bases. V was clipped by 4 bases and J by 3 bases; unmatched bases: 6. From germline, CDR1 is LNHNV and CDR2 YYDKDF (reference sequence). This CDR3 spans 14 amino acids. The CDR3 spells CATSMGGPLYEQYF. The CDR3 DNA reads TGTGCCACCAGCATGGGAGGGCCCCTCTACGAGCAGTACTTC.

The gene calls are TRBV12-3 or TRBV12-4 and TRBJ1-1; TRBD1 is a possible D gene (5 bases). The V end was cut by 5 bases, the J end by 8 bases, with 15 bases between. The CDR3 sequence is 13 residues long. The CDR3 region is CASSIRGALEAFF. The CDR3 nucleotides read TGTGCCAGCAGTATCAGAGGGGCACTGGAAGCTTTCTTT.

The sample holds a few counts of this clonotype. The rearrangement joins TRBV29-1 to TRBJ2-4; D might be TRBD1 (6 bases). The CDR3 is 15 amino acids. Trimming stripped 3 bases from V and 0 bases from J, with 12 bases between. The germline V gene encodes CDR1 SQVTM and CDR2 ANQGSEA. In nucleotides, the CDR3 is TGCAGCGTTGAGGGGGCAGACATAGCCAAAAACATTCAGTACTTC. Its translation is CSVEGADIAKNIQYF.

The chain employs TRBV30 and TRBJ2-7; 7 positions match TRBD1. V shed 4 bases, J shed 1 base, and the junction held 4 bases outside the gene matches. The CDR3 is 13 residues long. Germline V gene data show CDR1 as GTSNPN and CDR2 as SVGIG (reference sequence). CDR3 sequence: CAWKGAGSYEQYF. Written as DNA, the CDR3 is TGTGCCTGGAAGGGGGCCGGGTCCTACGAGCAGTACTTC.

The V and J genes are TRBV4-2 and TRBJ2-7; a weak D match, TRBD1 (5 bases). V gave up 1 base and J gave up 4 bases, with 23 bases separating them. Germline loops: CDR1 LGHNA, CDR2 YNFKEQ. CDR3 size: 18 residues. The CDR3 DNA follows: TGTGCCAGCAGCCAAGTGCAGCCGACAGTTCGACTGGCATACGAGCAGTACTTC. It is translated as CASSQVQPTVRLAYEQYF.

The table lists this clonotype with many counts. This chain links TRBV6-2 or TRBV6-3 with TRBJ1-1, with D tentatively TRBD1 (6 bases). The CDR3 contains 16 residues. Trimming shortened V by 0 bases and J by 0 bases, and 11 bases separated the two germline ends. CDR1 and CDR2 (germline): MNHEY, SVGEGT. CDR3 region: CASSYSIGGMNTEAFF. CDR3 nucleotide sequence: TGTGCCAGCAGTTACTCGATAGGGGGTATGAACACTGAAGCTTTCTTT.

This clonotype appeared many times. The J gene is TRBJ1-2, the V gene TRBV12-5; D gene unclear. Looked up from germline, CDR1 is LGHNT and CDR2 is FRNRAP. The CDR3 consists of 13 residues. V was trimmed by 6 bases and J by 5 bases, leaving 13 bases between them. The CDR3 sequence: CASGAGLTYGYTF. Written as DNA, the CDR3 is TGTGCTAGTGGCGCCGGACTAACTTATGGCTACACCTTC.

This clonotype has only a few counts. J is TRBJ2-7 and V is TRBV18, with unresolved D. The germline V gene has CDR1 KGHSH and CDR2 LQKENI. V was trimmed by 3 bases and J by 6 bases, leaving 9 bases between them. The CDR3 is 12 residues long. CDR3: CASSPNLFEQYF. The CDR3 nucleotides read TGTGCCAGCTCACCTAATCTCTTCGAGCAGTACTTC.

There are many counts of this clonotype. The rearrangement links TRBV9 to TRBJ1-1; D remains ambiguous. CDR3 size: 13 residues. The germline CDR1 and CDR2 sequences are SGDLS and YYNGEE. V lost 3 bases to trimming and J lost 0 bases, with 6 bases between them. CDR3 amino acids: CASSAEMNTEAFF. CDR3 nucleotide sequence: TGTGCCAGCAGCGCCGAAATGAACACTGAAGCTTTCTTT.

In this sample, this clonotype turned up many times. This chain connects TRBV12-3 or TRBV12-4 to TRBJ2-7; the D gene is possibly TRBD2 (6 bases). The V end was cut by 6 bases, the J end by 2 bases, with 11 bases between. There are 13 residues in the CDR3. The DNA for the CDR3 is TGTGCCAGCAGACGGGACTTAGCCTACGAGCAGTACTTC. The encoded protein is CASRRDLAYEQYF.

This clonotype was seen ten or more times. The J gene is TRBJ1-2, the V gene TRBV7-9; a possible D gene is TRBD1 (5 bases). V was trimmed by 1 base and J by 2 bases, leaving 8 bases between them. The CDR3 runs to 14 residues. Germline CDR1 is SEHNR and CDR2 is FQNEAQ (reference sequence). This CDR3 reads CASSLVQGNYGYTF. For the CDR3, the DNA is TGTGCCAGCAGCTTAGTCCAGGGAAACTATGGCTACACCTTC.